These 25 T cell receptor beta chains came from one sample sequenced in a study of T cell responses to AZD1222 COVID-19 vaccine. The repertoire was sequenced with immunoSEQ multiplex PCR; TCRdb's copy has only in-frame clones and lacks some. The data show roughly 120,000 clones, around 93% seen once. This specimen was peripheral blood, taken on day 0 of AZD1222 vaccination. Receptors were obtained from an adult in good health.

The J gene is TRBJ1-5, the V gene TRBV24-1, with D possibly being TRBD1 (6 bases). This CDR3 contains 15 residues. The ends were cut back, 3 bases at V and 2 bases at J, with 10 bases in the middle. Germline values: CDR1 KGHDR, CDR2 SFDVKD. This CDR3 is CATSDKQGGNQPQHF. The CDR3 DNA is TGTGCCACCAGTGATAAACAGGGAGGCAATCAGCCCCAGCATTTT.

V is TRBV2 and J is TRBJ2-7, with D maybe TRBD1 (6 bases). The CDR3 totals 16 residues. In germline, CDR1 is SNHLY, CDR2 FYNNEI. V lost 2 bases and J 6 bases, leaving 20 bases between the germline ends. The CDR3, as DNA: TGTGCCAGCAGTGAACCTACAGGAGACAGGTTAGGCGAGCAGTACTTC. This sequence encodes CASSEPTGDRLGEQYF.

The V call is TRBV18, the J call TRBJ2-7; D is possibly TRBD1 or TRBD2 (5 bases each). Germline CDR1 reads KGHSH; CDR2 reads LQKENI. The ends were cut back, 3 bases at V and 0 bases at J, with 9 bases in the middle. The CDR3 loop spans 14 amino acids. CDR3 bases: TGTGCCAGCTCACCGGTAGGGACCTCCTACGAGCAGTACTTC. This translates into CASSPVGTSYEQYF.

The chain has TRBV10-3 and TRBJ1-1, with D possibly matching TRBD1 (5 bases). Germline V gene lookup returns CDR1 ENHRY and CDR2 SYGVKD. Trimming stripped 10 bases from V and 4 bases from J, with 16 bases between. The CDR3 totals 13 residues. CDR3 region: CATAGDPTTEAFF. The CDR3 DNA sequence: TGTGCCACCGCTGGGGACCCCACCACTGAAGCTTTCTTT.

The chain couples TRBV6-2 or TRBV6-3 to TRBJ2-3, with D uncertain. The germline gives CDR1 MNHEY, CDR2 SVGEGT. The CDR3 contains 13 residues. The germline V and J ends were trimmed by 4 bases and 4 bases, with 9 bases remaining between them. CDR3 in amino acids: CASSSHPPDTQYF. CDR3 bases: TGTGCCAGCAGTTCACACCCTCCAGATACGCAGTATTTT.

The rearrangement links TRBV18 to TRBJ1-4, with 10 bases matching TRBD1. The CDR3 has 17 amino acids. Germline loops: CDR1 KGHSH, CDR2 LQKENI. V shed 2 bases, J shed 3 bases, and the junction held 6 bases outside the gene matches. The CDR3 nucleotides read TGTGCCAGCTCACCATTGGGACAGGGGATTTCTAATGAAAAACTGTTTTTT. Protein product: CASSPLGQGISNEKLFF.

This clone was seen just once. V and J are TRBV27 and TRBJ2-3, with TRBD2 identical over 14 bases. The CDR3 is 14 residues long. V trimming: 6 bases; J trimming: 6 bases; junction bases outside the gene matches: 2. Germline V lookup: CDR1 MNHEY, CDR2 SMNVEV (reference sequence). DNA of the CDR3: TGTGCCAGCAGGACTAGCGGGAGGGCGGATACGCAGTATTTT. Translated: CASRTSGRADTQYF.

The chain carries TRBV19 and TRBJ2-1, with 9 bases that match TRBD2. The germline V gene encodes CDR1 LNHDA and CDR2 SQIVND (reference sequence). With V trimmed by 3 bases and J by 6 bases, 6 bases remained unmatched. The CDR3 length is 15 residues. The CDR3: CASSIPGLAANEQFF. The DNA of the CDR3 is TGTGCCAGTAGTATTCCGGGACTAGCAGCCAATGAGCAGTTCTTC.

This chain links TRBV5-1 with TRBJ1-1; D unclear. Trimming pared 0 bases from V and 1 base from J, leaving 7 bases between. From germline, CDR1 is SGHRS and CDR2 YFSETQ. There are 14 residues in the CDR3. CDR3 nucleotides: TGCGCCAGCAGCTTGGTGGCGGGGAACACTGAAGCTTTCTTT. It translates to CASSLVAGNTEAFF.

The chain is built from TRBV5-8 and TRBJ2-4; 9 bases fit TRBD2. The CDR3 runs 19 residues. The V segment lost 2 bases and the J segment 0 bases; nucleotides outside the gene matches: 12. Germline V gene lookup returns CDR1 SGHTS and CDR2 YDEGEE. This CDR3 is CASSFISAGGVVAKNIQYF. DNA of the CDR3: TGTGCCAGCAGCTTTATCTCGGCGGGAGGGGTTGTAGCCAAAAACATTCAGTACTTC. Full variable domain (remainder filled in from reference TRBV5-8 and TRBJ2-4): EAGVTQSPTHLIKTRGQQATLRCSPISGHTSVYWYQQALGLGLQFLLWYDEGEERNRGNFPPRFSGRQFPNYSSELNVNALELEDSALYLCASSFISAGGVVAKNIQYFGAGTRLSVL.

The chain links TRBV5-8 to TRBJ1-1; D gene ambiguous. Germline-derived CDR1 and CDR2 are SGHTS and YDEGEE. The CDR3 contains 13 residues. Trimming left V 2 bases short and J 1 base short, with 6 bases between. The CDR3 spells CASSLHGNTEAFF. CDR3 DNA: TGTGCCAGCAGCTTACACGGGAACACTGAAGCTTTCTTT. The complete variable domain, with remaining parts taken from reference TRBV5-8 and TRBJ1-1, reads EAGVTQSPTHLIKTRGQQATLRCSPISGHTSVYWYQQALGLGLQFLLWYDEGEERNRGNFPPRFSGRQFPNYSSELNVNALELEDSALYLCASSLHGNTEAFFGQGTRLTVV.

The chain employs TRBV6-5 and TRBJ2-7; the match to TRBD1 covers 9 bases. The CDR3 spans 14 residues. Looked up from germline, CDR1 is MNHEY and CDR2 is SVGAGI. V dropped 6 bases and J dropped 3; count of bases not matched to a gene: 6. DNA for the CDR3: TGTGCCAGCAGCCACGACAGGGGGGACTACGAGCAGTACTTC. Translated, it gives CASSHDRGDYEQYF.

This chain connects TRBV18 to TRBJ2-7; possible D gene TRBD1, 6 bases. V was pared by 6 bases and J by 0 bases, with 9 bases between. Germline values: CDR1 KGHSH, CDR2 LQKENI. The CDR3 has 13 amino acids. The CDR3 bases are TGTGCCAGCTCTATGGACAGCTCCTACGAGCAGTACTTC. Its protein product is CASSMDSSYEQYF.

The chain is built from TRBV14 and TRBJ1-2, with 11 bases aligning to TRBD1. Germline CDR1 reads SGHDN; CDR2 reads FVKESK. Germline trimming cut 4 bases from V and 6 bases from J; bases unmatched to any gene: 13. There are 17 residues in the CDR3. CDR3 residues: CASSPPRDRGDRHGYTF. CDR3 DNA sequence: TGTGCCAGCAGCCCACCACGGGACAGGGGGGATAGGCATGGCTACACCTTC. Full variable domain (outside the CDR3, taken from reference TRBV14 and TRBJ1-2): EAGVTQFPSHSVIEKGQTVTLRCDPISGHDNLYWYRRVMGKEIKFLLHFVKESKQDESGMPNNRFLAERTGGTYSTLKVQPAELEDSGVYFCASSPPRDRGDRHGYTFGSGTRLTVV.

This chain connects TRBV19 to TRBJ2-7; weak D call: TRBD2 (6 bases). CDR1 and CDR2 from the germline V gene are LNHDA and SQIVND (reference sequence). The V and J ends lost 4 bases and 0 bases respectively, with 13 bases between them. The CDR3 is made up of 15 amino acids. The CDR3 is CASSSMAGISYEQYF. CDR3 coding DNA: TGTGCCAGTAGTAGTATGGCGGGAATCTCCTACGAGCAGTACTTC.

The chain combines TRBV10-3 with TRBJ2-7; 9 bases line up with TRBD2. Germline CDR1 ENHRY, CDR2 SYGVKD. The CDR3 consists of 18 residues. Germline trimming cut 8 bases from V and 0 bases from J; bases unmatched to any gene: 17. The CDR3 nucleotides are TGTGCCATCGGAGCAATAGCGGGAGTGAGGGGGGACTCCTACGAGCAGTACTTC. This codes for CAIGAIAGVRGDSYEQYF.

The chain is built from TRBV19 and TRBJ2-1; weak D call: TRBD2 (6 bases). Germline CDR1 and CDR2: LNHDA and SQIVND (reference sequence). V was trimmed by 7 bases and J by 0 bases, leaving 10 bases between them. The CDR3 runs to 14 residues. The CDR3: CASTKGGSYNEQFF. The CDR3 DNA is TGTGCCAGTACTAAGGGAGGCTCCTACAATGAGCAGTTCTTC.

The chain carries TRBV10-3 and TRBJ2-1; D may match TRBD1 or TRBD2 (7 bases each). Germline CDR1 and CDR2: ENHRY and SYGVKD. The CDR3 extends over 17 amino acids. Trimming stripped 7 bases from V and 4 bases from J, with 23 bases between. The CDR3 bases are TGTGCCATCATTCCCCTTCAGGGGGGGGCGCAGTACAATGAGCAGTTCTTC. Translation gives CAIIPLQGGAQYNEQFF.

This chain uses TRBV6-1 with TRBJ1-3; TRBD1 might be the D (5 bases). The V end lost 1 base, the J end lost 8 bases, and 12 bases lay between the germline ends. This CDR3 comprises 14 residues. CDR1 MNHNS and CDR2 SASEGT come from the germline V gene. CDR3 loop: CASSEVGIGDTIYF. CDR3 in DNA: TGTGCCAGCAGTGAAGTTGGGATAGGGGACACCATATATTTT.

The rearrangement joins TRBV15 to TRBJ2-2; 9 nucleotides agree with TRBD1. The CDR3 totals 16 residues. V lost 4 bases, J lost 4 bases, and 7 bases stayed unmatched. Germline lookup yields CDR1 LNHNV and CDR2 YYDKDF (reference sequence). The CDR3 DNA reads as TGTGCCACCAGCAAGGGGGACAGGGACTTCACCGGGGAGCTGTTTTTT. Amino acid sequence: CATSKGDRDFTGELFF. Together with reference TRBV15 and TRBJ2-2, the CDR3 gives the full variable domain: DAMVIQNPRYQVTQFGKPVTLSCSQTLNHNVMYWYQQKSSQAPKLLFHYYDKDFNNEADTPDNFQSRRPNTSFCFLDIRSPGLGDTAMYLCATSKGDRDFTGELFFGEGSRLTVL.

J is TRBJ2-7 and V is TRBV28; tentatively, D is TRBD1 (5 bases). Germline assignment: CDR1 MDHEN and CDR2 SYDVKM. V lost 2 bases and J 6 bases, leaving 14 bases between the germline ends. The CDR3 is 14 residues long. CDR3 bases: TGTGCCAGCAGTTTAGCCTCAGGGATGTCCGAGCAGTACTTC. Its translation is CASSLASGMSEQYF.

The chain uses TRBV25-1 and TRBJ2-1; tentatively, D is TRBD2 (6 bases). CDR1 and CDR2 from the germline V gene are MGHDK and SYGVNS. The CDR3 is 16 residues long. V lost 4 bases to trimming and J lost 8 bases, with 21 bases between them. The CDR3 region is CASSASPTSWADEQFF. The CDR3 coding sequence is TGTGCCAGCAGTGCCTCTCCGACTAGTTGGGCGGATGAGCAGTTCTTC.

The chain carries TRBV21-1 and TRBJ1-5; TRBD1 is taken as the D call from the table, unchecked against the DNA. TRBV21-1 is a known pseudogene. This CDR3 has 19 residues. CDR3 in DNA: TGTGCCAGCAGCAAACGTGGGGAGACAGGCTCTGAGGGCAATCAGCCCCAGCATTTT. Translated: CASSKRGETGSEGNQPQHF.

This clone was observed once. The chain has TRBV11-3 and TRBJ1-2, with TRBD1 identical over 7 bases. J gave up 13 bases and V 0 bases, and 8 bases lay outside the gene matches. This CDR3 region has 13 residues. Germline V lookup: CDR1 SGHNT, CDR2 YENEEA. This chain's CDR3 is CASSLDQGGTITF. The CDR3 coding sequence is TGTGCCAGCAGCTTAGATCAGGGGGGAACGATCACCTTC.

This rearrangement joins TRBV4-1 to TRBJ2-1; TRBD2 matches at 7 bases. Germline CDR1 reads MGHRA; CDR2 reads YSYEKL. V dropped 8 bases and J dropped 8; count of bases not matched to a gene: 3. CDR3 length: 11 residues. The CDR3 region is CASGGGYEQFF. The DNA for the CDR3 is TGCGCCAGCGGGGGGGGGTATGAGCAGTTCTTC.